The present T cell receptor (beta chain) was sequenced within a study of T cell responses to AZD1222 COVID-19 vaccine. Study-level background: Analyses pooled second doses at about 4 or about 12 weeks.

Concerning this clone: Antigen: not known.

Study findings and constraints: White British donors predominated, females outnumbered males, and clonal diversity was possibly underestimated. Of spike-specific TCRs, nearly half reportedly target regions left unmutated in variants.

The CDR3 length is 15 residues. Looked up from germline, CDR1 is LNHDA and CDR2 is SQIVND (reference sequence). After removal of 8 bases from V and 2 bases from J, the junction contained 10 bases not matched to a gene. Generated by immunoSEQ multiplex PCR, the TCRdb table keeps only in-frame clones and is missing some. The sample records about 120,000 clones, 85% to 90% being singletons. This clonotype originated in an adult in good health. The source material was peripheral blood, sampled on day 0 of AZD1222 vaccination. The genes are TRBV19 and TRBJ2-5; 8 nucleotides match TRBD2. This CDR3 is CASGGLGRLQETQYF. The CDR3 DNA reads as TGTGCCAGTGGGGGACTAGGCCGGTTACAAGAGACCCAGTACTTC.